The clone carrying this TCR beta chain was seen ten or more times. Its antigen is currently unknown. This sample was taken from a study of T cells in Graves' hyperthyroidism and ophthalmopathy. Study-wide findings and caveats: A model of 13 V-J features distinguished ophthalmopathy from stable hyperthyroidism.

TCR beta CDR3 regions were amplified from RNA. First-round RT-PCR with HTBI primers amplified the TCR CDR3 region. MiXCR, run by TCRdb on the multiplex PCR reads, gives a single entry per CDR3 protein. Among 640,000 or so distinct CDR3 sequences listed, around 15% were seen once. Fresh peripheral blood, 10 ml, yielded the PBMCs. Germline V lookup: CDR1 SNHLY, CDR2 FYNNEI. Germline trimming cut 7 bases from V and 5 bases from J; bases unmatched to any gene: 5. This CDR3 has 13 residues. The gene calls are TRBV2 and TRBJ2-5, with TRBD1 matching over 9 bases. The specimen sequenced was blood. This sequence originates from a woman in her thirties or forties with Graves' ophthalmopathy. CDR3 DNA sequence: TGTGCCAGCAAGGGACAGGGATGGGAGACCCAGTACTTC. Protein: CASKGQGWETQYF. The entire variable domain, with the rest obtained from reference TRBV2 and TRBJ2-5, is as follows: EPEVTQTPSHQVTQMGQEVILRCVPISNHLYFYWYRQILGQKVEFLVSFYNNEISEKSEIFDDQFSVERPDGSNFTLKIRSTKLEDSAMYFCASKGQGWETQYFGPGTRLLVL.